This T cell receptor beta chain was found in a study of shared clonotypes between healthy human individuals. Study-level points and caveats: Roughly 5% of naive CD4 clonotypes were common to a few donors. Non-shared clonotypes had lower generation probabilities than clonotypes shared by all four sorted-subset donors.

The study ran the assay at deep level. The protocol was immunoSEQ multiplex PCR, while the TCRdb copy is restricted to in-frame clones and leaves out a portion. The sample shows about 590,000 clones, around 95% of them seen only once. For this clone: Its matching antigen is unknown.

CD45RO-negative cells were positively selected for CCR7, leaving out terminally differentiated effector memory CD45RA+ cells. V gave up 6 bases and J gave up 0 bases; unmatched junction bases: 14. CDR3 length: 19 residues. CDR1 and CDR2 (germline): ENHRY, SYGVKD. This sequence was found in a woman in her 30s in good health. This chain uses TRBV10-3 with TRBJ2-1, with 10 positions matching TRBD2. Sequenced input: naive CD8+ T cells sorted from blood. CDR3 amino acids: CAIRSSPATSGHSYNEQFF. The CDR3 DNA sequence: TGTGCCATCAGATCCTCCCCGGCGACTAGCGGGCACTCCTACAATGAGCAGTTCTTC.